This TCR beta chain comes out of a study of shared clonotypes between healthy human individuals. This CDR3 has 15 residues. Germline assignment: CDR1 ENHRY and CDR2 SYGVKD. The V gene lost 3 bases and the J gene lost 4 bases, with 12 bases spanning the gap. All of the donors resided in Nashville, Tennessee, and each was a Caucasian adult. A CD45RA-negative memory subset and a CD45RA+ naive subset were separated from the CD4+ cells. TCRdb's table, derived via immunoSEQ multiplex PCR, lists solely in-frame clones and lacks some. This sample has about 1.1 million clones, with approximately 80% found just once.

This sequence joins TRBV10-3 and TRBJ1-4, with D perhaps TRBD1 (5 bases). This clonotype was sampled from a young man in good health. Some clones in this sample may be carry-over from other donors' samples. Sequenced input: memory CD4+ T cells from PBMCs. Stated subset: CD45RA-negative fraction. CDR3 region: CAISEKGPDNEKLFF. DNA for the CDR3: TGTGCCATCAGTGAAAAGGGGCCGGATAATGAAAAACTGTTTTTT.